These 5 T cell receptor beta chains were sequenced from one sample in a study of chemoradiotherapy in HPV16-positive cancers. Profiling relied on immunoSEQ multiplex PCR, and the TCRdb table lists in-frame clones only, not all of them. This sample yields 15,000 or so clones, of which under 95% are seen a single time; about 2.5% belongs to the top ten. This specimen was blood, taken from a patient who underwent chemoradiotherapy. Receptor source: a human donor with HPV-associated anogenital cancer.

V is TRBV4-1 and J is TRBJ2-7, with 13 bases lining up with TRBD2. The CDR3 covers 16 residues. The junction had 8 bases not matched to a gene; V was cut back by 5 bases and J by 4 bases. Germline assignment: CDR1 MGHRA and CDR2 YSYEKL. This chain's CDR3 is CASSNRLAGGFYEQYF. CDR3 DNA: TGCGCCAGCAGCAATCGACTAGCGGGGGGTTTTTACGAGCAGTACTTC.

This clone came up once. The V gene is TRBV5-8, the J gene TRBJ1-1, with a possible D match to TRBD1 (5 bases). Trimming left V 0 bases short and J 0 bases short, with 12 bases between. Germline loops: CDR1 SGHTS, CDR2 YDEGEE. The CDR3 is 16 residues long. CDR3 DNA sequence: TGTGCCAGCAGCTTGGTCGGGGGACCCGTGAACACTGAAGCTTTCTTT. Translating it yields CASSLVGGPVNTEAFF.

The genes are TRBV10-1 and TRBJ1-2, with D unclear. V shed 1 base and J shed 1 base, with 13 bases lying between them. This CDR3 has 16 amino acids. Germline lookup yields CDR1 WNHNN and CDR2 SYGVQD (reference sequence). CDR3 sequence: CASSEWTPELNYGYTF. The CDR3 DNA is TGCGCCAGCAGTGAGTGGACTCCCGAACTTAACTATGGCTACACCTTC.

The chain uses TRBV19 and TRBJ2-1, with TRBD2 matching 8 bases. In germline, CDR1 is LNHDA, CDR2 SQIVND (reference sequence). CDR3 size: 15 residues. Germline trimming cut 7 bases from V and 2 bases from J; bases unmatched to any gene: 7. CDR3 sequence: CASTSGRGAYNEQFF. CDR3 bases: TGTGCCAGTACGTCCGGGCGGGGGGCCTACAATGAGCAGTTCTTC. The variable domain in full, with the rest retrieved from reference TRBV19 and TRBJ2-1, is DGGITQSPKYLFRKEGQNVTLSCEQNLNHDAMYWYRQDPGQGLRLIYYSQIVNDFQKGDIAEGYSVSREKKESFPLTVTSAQKNPTAFYLCASTSGRGAYNEQFFGPGTRLTVL.

The chain combines TRBV11-3 with TRBJ1-6; D unresolved. The CDR3 is 18 residues long. Trimming removed 9 bases at V and 0 bases at J, with 21 bases between. In germline, CDR1 is SGHNT, CDR2 YENEEA. DNA for the CDR3: TGTGCCAGTAAAAACTCGATAACGGGTAGCTCCTATAATTCACCCCTCCACTTT. It is translated as CASKNSITGSSYNSPLHF.